One sample yielded the 13 T cell receptor beta chains listed below, sequenced in a study of blood T cell repertoires in COVID-19. Sequencing was performed with immunoSEQ multiplex PCR; in TCRdb, only in-frame clones are kept and a portion is missing. The sample lists approximately 35,000 clones; approximately 85% were seen once. Sequenced sample: peripheral blood. The source is a man in his sixties with active COVID-19.

The gene calls are TRBV15 and TRBJ2-7; 11 nucleotides align to TRBD1. Losses at the gene ends were 0 bases for V and 4 bases for J; bases not matched to a gene: 2. The CDR3 contains 15 residues. Germline-derived CDR1 and CDR2 are LNHNV and YYDKDF (reference sequence). CDR3 amino acids: CATSRDGTGGYEQYF. The CDR3 nucleotides read TGTGCCACCAGCAGAGATGGGACAGGGGGTTACGAGCAGTACTTC.

The chain joins TRBV3-1 (or the pseudogene TRBV3-2) to TRBJ2-1; 13 bases align to TRBD2. The germline gives CDR1 LGHDT, CDR2 YNNKEL (reference sequence). The CDR3 covers 17 residues. Unmatched junction bases numbered 3, after V lost 4 bases and J lost 0 bases. CDR3 sequence (DNA): TGTGCCAGCAGCCCGACTAGCGGGAGGCCCTCCTACAATGAGCAGTTCTTC. Amino acid sequence: CASSPTSGRPSYNEQFF.

The chain uses TRBV24-1 and TRBJ2-5; D gene uncertain. V lost 3 bases and J lost 0, with 7 bases in between. The CDR3 totals 14 residues. The germline CDR1 and CDR2 sequences are KGHDR and SFDVKD. CDR3 residues: CATSDVGYQETQYF. Written as DNA, the CDR3 is TGTGCCACCAGTGATGTGGGCTACCAAGAGACCCAGTACTTC.

The CDR3 sequence: CASSLTGPYEQYF. The CDR3 DNA is TGTGCCAGCAGCTTGACAGGCCCCTACGAGCAGTACTTC. The chain joins TRBV5-6 to TRBJ2-7, with D possibly TRBD1 on 5 matching bases. CDR1 SGHDT and CDR2 YYEEEE come from the germline V gene. The V end lost 1 base, the J end lost 2 bases, and 7 bases lay between the germline ends. The CDR3 is 13 residues long.

The chain is built from TRBV19 and TRBJ2-6; tentatively, D is TRBD1 (8 bases). Per the germline V gene, CDR1 is LNHDA and CDR2 is SQIVND (reference sequence). The CDR3 has 18 residues. V shed 4 bases and J shed 0 bases, with 16 bases lying between them. The CDR3 DNA reads TGTGCCAGTAGTACAGACAGGGGAGGGAGCTCTGGGGCCAACGTCCTGACTTTC. This encodes CASSTDRGGSSGANVLTF.

The V gene is TRBV28, the J gene TRBJ2-2, with 7 bases matching TRBD2. The ends lost 6 bases at V and 6 bases at J; junction bases unmatched: 4. The CDR3 is 13 residues long. Germline V CDR1 and CDR2: MDHEN, SYDVKM. CDR3 protein: CASRGGLAGELFF. DNA for the CDR3: TGTGCCAGCAGGGGAGGACTAGCCGGGGAGCTGTTTTTT.

The chain has TRBV5-5 and TRBJ2-7, with 9 bases that match TRBD1. Germline CDR1 SGHKS, CDR2 YYEKEE (reference sequence). The CDR3 length is 15 residues. The trim removed 5 bases at V and 1 base at J, leaving 7 bases unmatched. The CDR3 loop reads CASSARGTGSYEQYF. The CDR3 DNA reads as TGTGCCAGCAGTGCCCGGGGGACAGGGTCCTACGAGCAGTACTTC.

This clone was detected a few times. This sequence joins TRBV7-9 and TRBJ2-7; D might be TRBD2 (6 bases). Germline CDR1 SEHNR, CDR2 FQNEAQ (reference sequence). This CDR3 is built from 15 residues. Between the trimmed V and J ends, which lost 1 base and 0 bases, there was a span of 10 bases. Written as DNA, the CDR3 is TGTGCCAGCAGCTTAGAGAAAGCGGGCTCCTACGAGCAGTACTTC. This codes for CASSLEKAGSYEQYF.

The chain uses TRBV6-1 and TRBJ2-1; TRBD2 agrees at 15 bases. Unmatched junction bases numbered 5, after V lost 4 bases and J lost 4 bases. CDR3 length: 17 residues. The germline CDR1 and CDR2 sequences are MNHNS and SASEGT. The CDR3 sequence: CASSGTSGRVTYNEQFF. The CDR3 DNA sequence: TGTGCCAGCAGTGGGACTAGCGGGAGGGTAACGTACAATGAGCAGTTCTTC.

The chain joins TRBV7-2 to TRBJ2-7, with 14 bases aligning to TRBD2. This CDR3 is 15 amino acids long. From germline, CDR1 is SGHTA and CDR2 FQGNSA. The CDR3 here is CASSLAGTSGGPPVV. The CDR3 DNA is TGTGCCAGCAGCTTAGCGGGGACTAGCGGGGGTCCCCCGGTCGTC.

Worth noting for this clone: Because the CDR3 is missing its conserved closing phenylalanine or tryptophan, this is likely a read error. The genes are TRBV28 and TRBJ1-1; 7 nucleotides match TRBD1. CDR3 length: 16 residues. Germline CDR1 reads MDHEN; CDR2 reads SYDVKM. J gave up 0 bases and V 2 bases, and 6 bases lay outside the gene matches. The CDR3 DNA sequence: TGTGCCAGCAGTTTAAGGACAGGAGGACTGAACACTGAAGCTTTCTCT. Its protein is CASSLRTGGLNTEAFS.

This clone was seen just once. The gene calls are TRBV7-8 and TRBJ2-1; D call uncertain. The V gene lost 5 bases and the J gene lost 5 bases, with 7 bases spanning the gap. This CDR3 region has 12 residues. The germline V gene encodes CDR1 SGHVS and CDR2 FQNEAQ. The CDR3 region has the DNA TGTGCCAGCAGCCCCTACCACAATGAGCAGTTCTTC. Translation gives CASSPYHNEQFF.

The gene calls are TRBV2 and TRBJ1-2; 7 nucleotides agree with TRBD1. Losses at the gene ends were 3 bases for V and 8 bases for J; bases not matched to a gene: 6. The CDR3 covers 13 residues. Looked up from germline, CDR1 is SNHLY and CDR2 is FYNNEI. CDR3 protein: CASSEDRRIGYTF. The CDR3, as DNA: TGTGCCAGCAGTGAGGACAGGAGGATCGGCTACACCTTC.